This T cell receptor (beta chain) was documented in a study of T cell changes during pregnancy in multiple sclerosis. Trimming removed 5 bases at V and 7 bases at J, with 20 bases between. CDR3 size: 16 residues. CDR1 is LNHNV and CDR2 is YYDKDF in the germline V gene (reference sequence). The protocol was immunoSEQ multiplex PCR, while the TCRdb copy is restricted to in-frame clones and leaves out a portion. There are fewer than 150,000 clones in the sample; around 95% occur only once, and less than 0.55% lies in the top ten. This clonotype was sampled from a female donor with multiple sclerosis, enrolled in a pregnancy study. Sample: peripheral blood, taken after pregnancy. The rearrangement joins TRBV15 to TRBJ1-4; D remains unclear. The chain's CDR3 is CATSFPAGFVSEKLFF. In DNA form, the CDR3 reads TGTGCCACCAGCTTCCCTGCTGGTTTTGTGAGTGAAAAACTGTTTTTT.